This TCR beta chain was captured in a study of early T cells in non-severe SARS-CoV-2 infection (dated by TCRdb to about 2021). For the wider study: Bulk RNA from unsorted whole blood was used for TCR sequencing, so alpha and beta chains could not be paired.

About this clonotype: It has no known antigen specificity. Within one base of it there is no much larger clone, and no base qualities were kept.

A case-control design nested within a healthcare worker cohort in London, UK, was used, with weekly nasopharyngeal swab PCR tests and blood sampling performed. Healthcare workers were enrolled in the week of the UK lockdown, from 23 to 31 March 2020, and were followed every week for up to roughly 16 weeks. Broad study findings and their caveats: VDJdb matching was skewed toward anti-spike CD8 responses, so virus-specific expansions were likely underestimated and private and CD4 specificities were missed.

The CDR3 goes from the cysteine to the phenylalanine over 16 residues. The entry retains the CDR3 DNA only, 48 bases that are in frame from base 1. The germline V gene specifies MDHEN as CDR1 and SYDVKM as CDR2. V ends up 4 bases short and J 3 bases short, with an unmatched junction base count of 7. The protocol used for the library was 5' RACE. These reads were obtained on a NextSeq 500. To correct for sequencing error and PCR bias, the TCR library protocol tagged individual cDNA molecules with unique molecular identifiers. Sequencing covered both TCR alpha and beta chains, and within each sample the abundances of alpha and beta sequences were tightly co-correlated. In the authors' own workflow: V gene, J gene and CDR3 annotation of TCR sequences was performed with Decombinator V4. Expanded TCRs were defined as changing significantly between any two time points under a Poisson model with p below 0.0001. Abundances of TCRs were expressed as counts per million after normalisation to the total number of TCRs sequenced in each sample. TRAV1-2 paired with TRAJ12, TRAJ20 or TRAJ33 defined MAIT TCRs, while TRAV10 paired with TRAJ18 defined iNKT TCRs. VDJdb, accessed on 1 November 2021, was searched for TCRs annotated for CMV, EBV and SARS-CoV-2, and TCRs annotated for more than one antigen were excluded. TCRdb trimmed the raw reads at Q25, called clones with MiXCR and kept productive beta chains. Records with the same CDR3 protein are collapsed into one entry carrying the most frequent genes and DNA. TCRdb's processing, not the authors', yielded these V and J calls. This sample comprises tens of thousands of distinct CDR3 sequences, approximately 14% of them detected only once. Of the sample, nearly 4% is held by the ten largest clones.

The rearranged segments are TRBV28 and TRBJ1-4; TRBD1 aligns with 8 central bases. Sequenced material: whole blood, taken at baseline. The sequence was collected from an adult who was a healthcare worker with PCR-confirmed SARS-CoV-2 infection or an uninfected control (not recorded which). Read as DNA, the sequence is TGTGCCAGCAGTTCAACGTGGACAGGGTCTAATGAAAAACTGTTTTTT. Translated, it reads CASSSTWTGSNEKLFF.